The next 8 T cell receptor beta chains were all read from a single sample in a study of T-cell memory formation after mild COVID-19. MiXCR was run by TCRdb on the 5' RACE reads, yielding one entry per CDR3 protein. The sample consists of 150,000 to 200,000 distinct CDR3 sequences, roughly 15% of them appearing once. Material for sequencing was PBMCs or a T cell subset sorted from them (not recorded which). Receptors were obtained from an adult woman who had mild COVID-19 (a few samples of this study predate the infection). Cell type and time point are not known.

This clonotype was detected only a few times. The gene calls are TRBV7-8 and TRBJ1-4; D may be TRBD1 (5 bases). Germline assignment: CDR1 SGHVS and CDR2 FQNEAQ. The CDR3 sequence is 17 residues long. V dropped 1 base and J dropped 1 base, with 13 bases sitting between them. The CDR3 nucleotides are TGTGCCAGCAGCTTAGATAACCTGGGGGGAACTAATGAAAAACTGTTTTTT. This translates into CASSLDNLGGTNEKLFF.

This clonotype was detected only a few times. This rearrangement joins TRBV29-1 to TRBJ2-3; D may match TRBD1 or TRBD2 (5 bases each). Trimming left V 5 bases short and J 1 base short, with 16 bases between. Germline assignment: CDR1 SQVTM and CDR2 ANQGSEA. The CDR3 length is 15 residues. The CDR3: CSVQRGPWGTDTQYF. The CDR3 DNA sequence: TGCAGCGTTCAGAGGGGACCTTGGGGCACAGATACGCAGTATTTT.

Comment on this clonotype: Since no conserved phenylalanine or tryptophan closes the CDR3, a read error is the likely cause. The CDR3: CATSVAIAGGPHEQFL. The CDR3 DNA sequence: TGTGCCACCAGTGTGGCTATCGCGGGAGGGCCCCATGAGCAGTTCTTA. This rearrangement joins TRBV24-1 to TRBJ2-1; 9 nucleotides line up with TRBD2. The CDR3 has 16 residues. V shed 5 bases, J shed 8 bases, and the junction held 12 bases outside the gene matches. The germline CDR1 and CDR2 sequences are KGHDR and SFDVKD.

The chain couples TRBV5-1 to TRBJ2-7; the D gene is possibly TRBD2 (6 bases). This CDR3 spans 16 amino acids. Germline-derived CDR1 and CDR2 are SGHRS and YFSETQ. V shed 4 bases and J shed 3 bases, with 20 bases lying between them. This CDR3 is CASSPRPGLLGYEQYF. The CDR3, as DNA: TGCGCCAGCAGCCCTCGCCCGGGACTCCTCGGCTACGAGCAGTACTTC. Full variable domain (rest looked up from reference TRBV5-1 and TRBJ2-7): KAGVTQTPRYLIKTRGQQVTLSCSPISGHRSVSWYQQTPGQGLQFLFEYFSETQRNKGNFPGRFSGRQFSNSRSEMNVSTLELGDSALYLCASSPRPGLLGYEQYFGPGTRLTVT.

This clonotype has a handful of counts. This chain uses TRBV25-1 with TRBJ2-7; D ambiguous. The germline CDR1 and CDR2 sequences are MGHDK and SYGVNS. Trimming took off 3 bases at V and 2 bases at J, with 2 bases between the two ends. The CDR3 is 11 amino acids. The CDR3 DNA sequence: TGTGCCAGCAGTGATACCTACGAGCAGTACTTC. Its protein is CASSDTYEQYF.

This clonotype was recorded a few times. Here the CDR3 DNA reads TGTGCCAGCAGCTTAGTCCGGCTAGCGGGCAATGAGCAGTTCTTC. The encoded protein is CASSLVRLAGNEQFF. The gene calls are TRBV7-2 and TRBJ2-1; 8 bases are shared with TRBD2. V trimming: 1 base; J trimming: 6 bases; junction bases outside the gene matches: 5. The CDR3 has 15 amino acids. Germline CDR1 SGHTA, CDR2 FQGNSA.

This clonotype was found a few times. V usage is TRBV5-5 and J usage is TRBJ2-2; D is uncertain. Germline lookup yields CDR1 SGHKS and CDR2 YYEKEE (reference sequence). The CDR3 length is 14 residues. Trimming removed 4 bases at V and 3 bases at J, with 10 bases between. The CDR3 reads CASSVIVDTGELFF. The CDR3 DNA is TGTGCCAGCAGCGTAATTGTGGACACCGGGGAGCTGTTTTTT.

This chain uses TRBV7-2 with TRBJ2-3, with 9 bases matching TRBD2. The CDR3 length is 19 residues. J lost 2 bases, V lost 3 bases, and 15 bases had no gene match. Germline loops: CDR1 SGHTA, CDR2 FQGNSA. This CDR3 reads CASSFRTSVTARSTDTQYF. In DNA, the CDR3 is TGTGCCAGCAGCTTCCGGACTAGCGTAACCGCCCGCTCCACAGATACGCAGTATTTT.